Each of the 8 T cell receptor beta chains below was sequenced from the same sample in a study of blood T cell repertoires in COVID-19. Using immunoSEQ multiplex PCR, the repertoire was profiled, and TCRdb retains in-frame clones only, with some absent. Here the sample spans approximately 210,000 clones, 83% being singletons. Sequenced material: peripheral blood. The receptors here all came from a woman aged 40-49 years with active or convalescent COVID-19.

This clone was seen a few times. V and J are TRBV24-1 and TRBJ2-7; D perhaps matches TRBD2 (6 bases). The V end was cut by 1 base, the J end by 2 bases, with 17 bases between. Germline CDR1 is KGHDR and CDR2 is SFDVKD. The CDR3 runs to 17 residues. This CDR3 reads CATSDLLRGGLPYEQYF. The CDR3 DNA sequence: TGTGCCACCAGTGATTTACTTCGGGGAGGCCTACCCTACGAGCAGTACTTC.

This clone turned up a few times. The chain couples TRBV6-6 to TRBJ1-4; 10 bases map to TRBD1. CDR1 and CDR2 from the germline V gene are MNHNY and SVGAGI (reference sequence). J lost 6 bases, V lost 11 bases, and 9 bases had no gene match. This CDR3 has 14 residues. CDR3 region: CASSPGTGDEKLFF. The DNA of the CDR3 is TGTGCCTCTTCTCCCGGGACAGGGGATGAAAAACTGTTTTTT.

V is TRBV6-5 and J is TRBJ2-7, with 8 nucleotides matching TRBD1. The length of the CDR3 is 15 residues. J was trimmed by 4 bases and V by 6 bases; bases with no gene match: 11. Per the germline V gene, CDR1 is MNHEY and CDR2 is SVGAGI. CDR3 DNA: TGTGCCAGCAGAAAGGGGCCAGGGGGCTCGTACGAGCAGTACTTC. Protein sequence: CASRKGPGGSYEQYF.

This clone was recorded only once. V usage is TRBV30 and J usage is TRBJ1-5; 12 bases fit TRBD1. In germline, CDR1 is GTSNPN, CDR2 SVGIG (reference sequence). CDR3 length: 15 residues. Trimming took 5 bases from V and 6 from J; bases not matched to a gene: 8. CDR3 sequence: CAWDPGQGAGQPQHF. The CDR3 DNA is TGTGCCTGGGACCCGGGACAGGGGGCGGGTCAGCCCCAGCATTTT.

The V and J genes are TRBV21-1 and TRBJ1-1. TRBV21-1 constitutes a pseudogene. There are 16 residues in the CDR3. The CDR3 DNA reads as TGTGCCAGCAGCAAAGCGCTCCCGGGGATGAACACTGAAGCTTTCTTT. This codes for CASSKALPGMNTEAFF.

The CDR3 reads CASSNRPGEGSNYGYTF. The CDR3 DNA reads TGTGCCAGCAGCAACCGCCCAGGGGAAGGGTCGAACTATGGCTACACCTTC. The rearrangement uses TRBV11-2 and TRBJ1-2, with D perhaps TRBD1 (6 bases). The CDR3 length is 17 residues. Trimming stripped 5 bases from V and 2 bases from J, with 21 bases between. CDR1 and CDR2 (germline): SGHAT, FQNNGV.

The J gene is TRBJ2-1, the V gene TRBV10-3; D is uncertain. V gave up 3 bases and J gave up 6 bases, with 6 bases separating them. The CDR3 is 12 residues long. Germline loops: CDR1 ENHRY, CDR2 SYGVKD. The CDR3 coding sequence is TGTGCCATCAGTGACAGAGGCAATGAGCAGTTCTTC. Its translation is CAISDRGNEQFF.

A note on this clone: The sample holds other DNA sequences that translate to the same CDR3. This sequence joins TRBV5-1 and TRBJ1-2; D uncertain. The CDR3 totals 14 residues. The V gene's germline CDR1 is SGHRS and CDR2 YFSETQ. The V gene lost 4 bases and the J gene lost 0 bases, with 10 bases spanning the gap. As DNA, the CDR3 is TGCGCCAGCAGCCTGGACGGGGCTAACTATGGCTACACCTTC. This translates into CASSLDGANYGYTF.